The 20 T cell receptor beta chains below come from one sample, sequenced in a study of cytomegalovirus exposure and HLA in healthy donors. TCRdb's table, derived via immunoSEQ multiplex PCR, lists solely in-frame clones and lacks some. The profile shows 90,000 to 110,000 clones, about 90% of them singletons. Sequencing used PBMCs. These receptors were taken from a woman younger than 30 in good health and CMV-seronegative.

CDR3 sequence reads: CATNVAGAHGGTQYF. Written as DNA, the CDR3 is TGTGCCACCAACGTAGCGGGAGCCCACGGCGGGACCCAGTACTTC. V usage is TRBV19 and J usage is TRBJ2-5; 9 nucleotides match TRBD2. The length of the CDR3 is 15 residues. V was clipped by 10 bases and J by 7 bases; unmatched bases: 16. Germline V gives CDR1 LNHDA, CDR2 SQIVND (reference sequence).

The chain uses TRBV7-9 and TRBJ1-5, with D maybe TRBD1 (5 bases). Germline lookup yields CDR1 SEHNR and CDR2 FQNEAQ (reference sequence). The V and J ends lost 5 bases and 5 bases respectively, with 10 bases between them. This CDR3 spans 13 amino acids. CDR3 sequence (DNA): TGTGCCAGCAGCCTTGGGGGGTATCAGCCCCAGCATTTT. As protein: CASSLGGYQPQHF.

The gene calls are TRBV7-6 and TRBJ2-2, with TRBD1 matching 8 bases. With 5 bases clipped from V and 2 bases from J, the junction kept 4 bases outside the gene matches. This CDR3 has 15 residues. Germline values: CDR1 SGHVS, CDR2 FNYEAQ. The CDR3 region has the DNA TGTGCCAGCAGCAGGACAGGGACTAACACCGGGGAGCTGTTTTTT. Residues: CASSRTGTNTGELFF.

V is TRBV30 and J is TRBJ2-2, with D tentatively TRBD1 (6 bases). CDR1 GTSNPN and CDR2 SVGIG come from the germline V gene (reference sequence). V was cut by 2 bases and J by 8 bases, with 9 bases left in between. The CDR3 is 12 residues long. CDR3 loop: CAWSLGTGELFF. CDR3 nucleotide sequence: TGTGCCTGGAGTCTCGGGACAGGGGAGCTGTTTTTT.

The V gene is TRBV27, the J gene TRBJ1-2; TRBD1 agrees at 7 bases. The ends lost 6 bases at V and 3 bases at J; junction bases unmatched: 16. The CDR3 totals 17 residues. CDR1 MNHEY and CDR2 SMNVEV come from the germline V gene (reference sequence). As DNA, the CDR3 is TGTGCCAGCAGCCAGTTGGGCAGGGGGACCGGGCACTATGGCTACACCTTC. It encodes CASSQLGRGTGHYGYTF.

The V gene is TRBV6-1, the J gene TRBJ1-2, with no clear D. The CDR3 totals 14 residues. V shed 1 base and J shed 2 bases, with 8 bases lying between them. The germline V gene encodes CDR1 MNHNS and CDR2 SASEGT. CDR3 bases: TGTGCCAGCAGTGAAGGGTACACGAACTATGGCTACACCTTC. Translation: CASSEGYTNYGYTF.

The CDR3 sequence: CASSLIGYGYTF. The CDR3 DNA reads TGTGCCAGCAGTTTGATCGGCTATGGCTACACCTTC. V is TRBV28 and J is TRBJ1-2; D is unclear. The length of the CDR3 is 12 residues. The ends were cut back, 3 bases at V and 4 bases at J, with 6 bases in the middle. The germline CDR1 and CDR2 sequences are MDHEN and SYDVKM.

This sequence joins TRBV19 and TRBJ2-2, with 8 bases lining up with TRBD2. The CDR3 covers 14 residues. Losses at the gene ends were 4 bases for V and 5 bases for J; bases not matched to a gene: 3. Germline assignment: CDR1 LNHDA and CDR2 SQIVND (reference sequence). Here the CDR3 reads CASSTGLGTGELFF. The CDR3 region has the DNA TGTGCCAGTAGTACGGGACTAGGGACCGGGGAGCTGTTTTTT.

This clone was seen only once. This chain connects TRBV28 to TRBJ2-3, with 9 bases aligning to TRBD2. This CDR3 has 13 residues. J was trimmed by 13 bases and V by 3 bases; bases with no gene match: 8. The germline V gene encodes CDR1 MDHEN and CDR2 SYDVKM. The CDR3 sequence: CASSFRAGTSKYF. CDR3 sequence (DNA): TGTGCCAGCAGTTTTAGAGCGGGGACTAGCAAGTATTTT. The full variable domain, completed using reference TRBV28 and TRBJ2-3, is DVKVTQSSRYLVKRTGEKVFLECVQDMDHENMFWYRQDPGLGLRLIYFSYDVKMKEKGDIPEGYSVSREKKERFSLILESASTNQTSMYLCASSFRAGTSKYFGPGTRLTVL.

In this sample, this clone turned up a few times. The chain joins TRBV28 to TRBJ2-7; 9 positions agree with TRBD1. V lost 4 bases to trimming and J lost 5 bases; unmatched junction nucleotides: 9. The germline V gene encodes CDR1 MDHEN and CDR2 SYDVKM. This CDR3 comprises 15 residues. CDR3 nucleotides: TGTGCCAGCAGTTCACCGGGACAGGGTCACCACGAGCAGTACTTC. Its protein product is CASSSPGQGHHEQYF.

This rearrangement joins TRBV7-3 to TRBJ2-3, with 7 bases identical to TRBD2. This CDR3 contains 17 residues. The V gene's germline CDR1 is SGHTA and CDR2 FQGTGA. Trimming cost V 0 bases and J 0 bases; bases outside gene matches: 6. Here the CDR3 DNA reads TGTGCCAGCAGCTTAACGTCAGCGGGACCTAGCACAGATACGCAGTATTTT. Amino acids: CASSLTSAGPSTDTQYF.

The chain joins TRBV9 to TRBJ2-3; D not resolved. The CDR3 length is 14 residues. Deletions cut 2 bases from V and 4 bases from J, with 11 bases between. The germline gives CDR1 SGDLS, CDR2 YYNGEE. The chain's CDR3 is CASSVPVNPDTQYF. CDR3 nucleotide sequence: TGTGCCAGCAGCGTTCCAGTAAACCCAGATACGCAGTATTTT.

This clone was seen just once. The CDR3 loop is CASSPEVASSYNEQFF. The CDR3 DNA reads as TGTGCCAGCAGCCCGGAGGTAGCGAGCTCCTACAATGAGCAGTTCTTC. The gene calls are TRBV9 and TRBJ2-1; weak D call: TRBD2 (5 bases). The CDR3 is 16 residues long. Germline loops: CDR1 SGDLS, CDR2 YYNGEE. The V and J ends lost 4 bases and 0 bases respectively, with 14 bases between them. Full variable domain (rest looked up from reference TRBV9 and TRBJ2-1): DSGVTQTPKHLITATGQRVTLRCSPRSGDLSVYWYQQSLDQGLQFLIQYYNGEERAKGNILERFSAQQFPDLHSELNLSSLELGDSALYFCASSPEVASSYNEQFFGPGTRLTVL.

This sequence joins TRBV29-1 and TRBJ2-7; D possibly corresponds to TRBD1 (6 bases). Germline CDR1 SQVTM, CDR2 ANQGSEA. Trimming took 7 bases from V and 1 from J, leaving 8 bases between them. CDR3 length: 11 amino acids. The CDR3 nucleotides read TGCAGCGGGACAGTTTCCTACGAGCAGTACTTC. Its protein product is CSGTVSYEQYF.

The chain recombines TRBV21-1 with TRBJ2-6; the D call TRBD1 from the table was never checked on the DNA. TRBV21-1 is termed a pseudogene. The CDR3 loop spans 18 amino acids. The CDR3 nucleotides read TGTGCCAGCAGCAAAGACGAGACAGGGTGGTCTGGGGCCAACGTCCTGACTTTC. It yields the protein CASSKDETGWSGANVLTF.

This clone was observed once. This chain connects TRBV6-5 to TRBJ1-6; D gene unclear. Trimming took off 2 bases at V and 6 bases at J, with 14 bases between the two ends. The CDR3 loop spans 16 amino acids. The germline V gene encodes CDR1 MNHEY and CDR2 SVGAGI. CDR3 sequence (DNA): TGTGCCAGCAGTTACCTTCCCGGGTTGGGTAATTCACCCCTCCACTTT. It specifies CASSYLPGLGNSPLHF.

CDR3 in amino acids: CASSLSATYEQYF. CDR3 coding DNA: TGTGCCAGTAGTCTCAGCGCTACCTACGAGCAGTACTTC. The V gene is TRBV19, the J gene TRBJ2-7, with D unresolved. Between the trimmed V and J ends, which lost 5 bases and 2 bases, there was a span of 10 bases. The CDR3 spans 13 residues. Germline V CDR1 and CDR2: LNHDA, SQIVND (reference sequence).

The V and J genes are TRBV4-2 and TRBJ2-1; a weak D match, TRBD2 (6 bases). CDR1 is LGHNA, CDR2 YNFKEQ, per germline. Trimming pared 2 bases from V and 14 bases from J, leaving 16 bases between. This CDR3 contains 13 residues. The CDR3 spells CASSQNRAGREFF. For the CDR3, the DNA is TGTGCCAGCAGCCAAAACCGGGCGGGGCGGGAGTTCTTC.

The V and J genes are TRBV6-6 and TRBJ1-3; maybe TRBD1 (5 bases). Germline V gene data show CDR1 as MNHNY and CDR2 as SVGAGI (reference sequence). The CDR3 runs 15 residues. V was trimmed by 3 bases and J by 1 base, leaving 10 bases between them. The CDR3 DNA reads TGTGCCAGCAGTTATGTCCAGGGATCTGGAAACACCATATATTTT. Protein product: CASSYVQGSGNTIYF.

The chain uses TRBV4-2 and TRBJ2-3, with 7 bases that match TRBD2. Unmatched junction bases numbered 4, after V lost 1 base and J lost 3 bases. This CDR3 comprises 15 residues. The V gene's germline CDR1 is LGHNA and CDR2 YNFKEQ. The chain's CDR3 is CASSQAGGSTDTQYF. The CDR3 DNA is TGTGCCAGCAGCCAAGCGGGCGGGAGTACAGATACGCAGTATTTT.